This T cell receptor (beta chain) was retrieved from a study of T cell responses to AZD1222 COVID-19 vaccine. TCRdb keeps only in-frame clones here, not all; method: immunoSEQ multiplex PCR. The sample consists of under 150,000 clones, 80% to 90% of them appearing once. V lost 2 bases and J 0 bases, leaving 20 bases between the germline ends. The germline gives CDR1 SGHNT, CDR2 YENEEA. This CDR3 is built from 19 residues. Whole-study results and caveats: Only 5 or 6 individuals given AZD1222 were seropositive at baseline. Across spike, vaccine-associated CD4 TCRs were found, dominant at 160-218 and 743-854.

A note on this clone: Its antigen is not identified.

This specimen was peripheral blood, taken on day 0 of MenACWY control vaccination. The clonotype originates from an adult in good health. This rearrangement joins TRBV11-3 to TRBJ1-5; D gene unclear. CDR3: CASSLMFRSLGYSNQPQHF. CDR3 nucleotide sequence: TGTGCCAGCAGCTTAATGTTTCGTTCTTTGGGGTATAGCAATCAGCCCCAGCATTTT. Looking up the rest from reference TRBV11-3 and TRBJ1-5 gives the full variable domain: EAGVVQSPRYKIIEKKQPVAFWCNPISGHNTLYWYLQNLGQGPELLIRYENEEAVDDSQLPKDRFSAERLKGVDSTLKIQPAELGDSAVYLCASSLMFRSLGYSNQPQHFGDGTRLSIL.